This T cell receptor (beta chain) comes out of a study of blood T cell repertoires in COVID-19. This clone occurred once. In the authors' methods: Quantification of nucleated cells was approximated via reference gene primer amplification. Data came from immunoSEQ multiplex PCR; TCRdb stores just in-frame clones and leaves some out. That table supplies the V and J calls and clone size; D and trimming were determined from the DNA. The top ten clones hold around 7% of a sample with 170,000 or so clones, over 80% of them seen once. Trimming removed 4 bases at V and 2 bases at J, with 13 bases between. The germline V gene encodes CDR1 SGHRS and CDR2 YFSETQ. This CDR3 is 15 amino acids long.

The receptor's source is a woman aged 40 to 50 with COVID-19, enrolled during active disease. The chain has TRBV5-1 and TRBJ1-3, with a possible D match to TRBD1 (5 bases). Sequenced sample: peripheral blood. The CDR3 reads CASSPDIFPGNTIYF. The CDR3 nucleotides read TGCGCCAGCAGCCCGGACATTTTTCCTGGAAACACCATATATTTT.